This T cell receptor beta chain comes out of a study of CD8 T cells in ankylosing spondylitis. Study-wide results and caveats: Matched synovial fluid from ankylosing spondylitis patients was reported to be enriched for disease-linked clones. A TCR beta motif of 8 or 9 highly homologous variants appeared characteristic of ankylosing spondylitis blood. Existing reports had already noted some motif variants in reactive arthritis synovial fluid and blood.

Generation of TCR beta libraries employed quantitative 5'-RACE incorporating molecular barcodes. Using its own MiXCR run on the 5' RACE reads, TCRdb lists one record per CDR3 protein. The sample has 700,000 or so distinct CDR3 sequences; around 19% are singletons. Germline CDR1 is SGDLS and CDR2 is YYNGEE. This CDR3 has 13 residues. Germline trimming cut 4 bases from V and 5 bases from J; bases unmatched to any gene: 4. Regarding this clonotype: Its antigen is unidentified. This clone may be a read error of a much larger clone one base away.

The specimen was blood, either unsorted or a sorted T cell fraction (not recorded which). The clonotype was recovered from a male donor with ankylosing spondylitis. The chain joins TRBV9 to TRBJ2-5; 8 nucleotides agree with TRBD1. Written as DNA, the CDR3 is TGTGCCAGCAGCTTCTGGACAGGGGAGACCCAGTACTTC. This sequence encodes CASSFWTGETQYF.